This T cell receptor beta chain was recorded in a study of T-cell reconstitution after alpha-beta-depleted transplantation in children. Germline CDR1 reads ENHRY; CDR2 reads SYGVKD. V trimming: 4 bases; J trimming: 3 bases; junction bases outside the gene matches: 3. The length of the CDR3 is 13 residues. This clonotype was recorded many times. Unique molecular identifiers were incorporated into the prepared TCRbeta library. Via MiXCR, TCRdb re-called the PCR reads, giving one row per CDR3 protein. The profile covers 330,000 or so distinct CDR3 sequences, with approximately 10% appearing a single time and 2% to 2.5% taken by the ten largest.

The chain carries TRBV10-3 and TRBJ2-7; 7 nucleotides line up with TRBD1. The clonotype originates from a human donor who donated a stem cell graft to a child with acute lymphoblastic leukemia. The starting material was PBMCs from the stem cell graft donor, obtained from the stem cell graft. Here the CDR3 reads CAISGAGGYEQYF. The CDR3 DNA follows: TGTGCCATCAGTGGGGCAGGGGGCTACGAGCAGTACTTC.